This is a list of T cell receptor beta chains from one sample in a study of regulatory T cells in long-lasting Graves disease. Each CDR3 protein is one row after TCRdb ran MiXCR on the multiplex PCR reads. The sample shows about 620,000 distinct CDR3 sequences, approximately 15% of them seen only once. This sample was shared with a second study, whose subject was T cells in Graves' hyperthyroidism and ophthalmopathy.

The sequences come from peripheral blood mononuclear cells (PBMCs), collected at new diagnosis, from a patient treated with antithyroid drugs. The receptors originated from a woman aged 25-40 years with Graves disease. CDR3s include the opening cysteine and the closing phenylalanine or tryptophan. A D gene is named only where the DNA matches it firmly. The listing skips clone size in some rows; elsewhere it reads once, few, many or a size class.

j_call: TRBJ2-2; clone_size: many; v_call: TRBV2; d_call: NA; cdr3_aa: CASTPLAGELFF; cdr3_nt: TGTGCCAGCACCCCTTTAGCCGGGGAGCTGTTTTTT
j_call: TRBJ2-2; clone_size: few; v_call: TRBV20-1; d_call: NA; cdr3_aa: CSAKGPLTGELFF; cdr3_nt: TGCAGTGCTAAGGGACCACTCACCGGGGAGCTGTTTTTT
j_call: TRBJ2-4; clone_size: NA; v_call: TRBV6-2/TRBV6-3; d_call: NA; cdr3_aa: CASRDLGTANKNIQYF; cdr3_nt: TGTGCCAGCAGGGACCTCGGGACTGCCAACAAAAACATTCAGTACTTC
j_call: TRBJ1-3; clone_size: NA; v_call: TRBV5-1; d_call: NA; cdr3_aa: CASSADGTSSNTIYF; cdr3_nt: TGCGCCAGCAGCGCAGATGGGACTTCCTCAAACACCATATATTTT
j_call: TRBJ2-7; clone_size: few; v_call: TRBV20-1; d_call: NA; cdr3_aa: CSTNLGAAYEQYF; cdr3_nt: TGCAGTACTAACCTCGGGGCCGCCTACGAGCAGTACTTC
j_call: TRBJ2-2; clone_size: NA; v_call: TRBV29-1; d_call: NA; cdr3_aa: CSVGRGGTVSGELFF; cdr3_nt: TGCAGCGTTGGGCGTGGCGGGACCGTTTCCGGGGAGCTGTTTTTT
j_call: TRBJ1-1; clone_size: NA; v_call: TRBV12-5; d_call: NA; cdr3_aa: CASGFGGNTEAFF; cdr3_nt: TGTGCTAGTGGTTTCGGAGGGAACACTGAAGCTTTCTTT
j_call: TRBJ2-2; clone_size: NA; v_call: TRBV5-1; d_call: TRBD2; cdr3_aa: CASRQVAGTTGELFF; cdr3_nt: TGCGCCAGCAGACAAGTAGCGGGGACCACCGGGGAGCTGTTTTTT
j_call: TRBJ2-7; clone_size: many; v_call: TRBV6-1; d_call: NA; cdr3_aa: CASSESTNSYEQYF; cdr3_nt: TGTGCCAGCAGTGAGTCCACGAACTCCTACGAGCAGTACTTC
j_call: TRBJ2-2; clone_size: NA; v_call: TRBV6-5; d_call: NA; cdr3_aa: CASSCSTALGELFF; cdr3_nt: TGTGCCAGCAGTTGCTCGACGGCCTTGGGGGAGCTGTTTTTT
j_call: TRBJ2-3; clone_size: NA; v_call: TRBV12-3/TRBV12-4; d_call: TRBD1; cdr3_aa: CASRETRTGVTDTQYF; cdr3_nt: TGTGCCAGCAGGGAGACGAGGACAGGGGTAACAGATACGCAGTATTTT
j_call: TRBJ1-5; clone_size: many; v_call: TRBV28; d_call: NA; cdr3_aa: CASGSGGDKQPQHF; cdr3_nt: TGTGCCAGCGGCTCTGGGGGTGACAAACAGCCCCAGCATTTT
j_call: TRBJ1-1; clone_size: many; v_call: TRBV6-1; d_call: NA; cdr3_aa: CASTPNGKSTEAFF; cdr3_nt: TGTGCCAGCACCCCGAACGGAAAAAGCACTGAAGCTTTCTTT
j_call: TRBJ2-3; clone_size: NA; v_call: TRBV20-1; d_call: TRBD2; cdr3_aa: CSARGTSAASDF; cdr3_nt: TGCAGTGCTAGAGGGACTAGCGCCGCCAGCGACTTT
j_call: TRBJ2-1; clone_size: many; v_call: TRBV6-1; d_call: NA; cdr3_aa: CASSDQTLSAYNEQFF; cdr3_nt: TGTGCCAGCAGTGACCAGACTCTCTCGGCCTACAATGAGCAGTTCTTC
j_call: TRBJ1-2; clone_size: NA; v_call: TRBV3-1; d_call: NA; cdr3_aa: CASSQLAVGATRGGYTF; cdr3_nt: TGTGCCAGCAGCCAATTAGCGGTCGGGGCTACGAGGGGTGGCTACACCTTC
j_call: TRBJ1-5; clone_size: many; v_call: TRBV6-1; d_call: NA; cdr3_aa: CASMLIWGNQPQHF; cdr3_nt: TGTGCCAGCATGCTGATTTGGGGAAATCAGCCCCAGCATTTT
j_call: TRBJ2-3; clone_size: NA; v_call: TRBV24-1; d_call: NA; cdr3_aa: CATSDPGVRTDTQYF; cdr3_nt: TGTGCCACCAGTGACCCAGGGGTCCGCACAGATACGCAGTATTTT
j_call: TRBJ2-2; clone_size: NA; v_call: TRBV5-1; d_call: NA; cdr3_aa: CASSLTMGTGELFF; cdr3_nt: TGCGCCAGCAGCTTGACTATGGGGACCGGGGAGCTGTTTTTT
j_call: TRBJ2-1; clone_size: few; v_call: TRBV20-1; d_call: NA; cdr3_aa: CSATVGLQWEQFF; cdr3_nt: TGCAGTGCCACGGTCGGACTCCAGTGGGAGCAGTTCTTC
j_call: TRBJ2-7; clone_size: few; v_call: TRBV27; d_call: NA; cdr3_aa: CASSSPSVYEQYF; cdr3_nt: TGTGCCAGCAGTTCCCCAAGCGTCTACGAGCAGTACTTC
j_call: TRBJ2-1; clone_size: NA; v_call: TRBV24-1; d_call: NA; cdr3_aa: CATSDSLAPNEQFF; cdr3_nt: TGTGCCACCAGTGATTCCCTAGCGCCCAATGAGCAGTTCTTC
j_call: TRBJ2-7; clone_size: NA; v_call: TRBV20-1; d_call: TRBD2; cdr3_aa: CSARPGLAAFSYEQYF; cdr3_nt: TGCAGTGCTAGGCCGGGACTAGCGGCCTTCTCCTACGAGCAGTACTTC
j_call: TRBJ2-1; clone_size: few; v_call: TRBV6-1; d_call: NA; cdr3_aa: CASGKSYLEQFF; cdr3_nt: TGTGCCAGCGGCAAGTCATACCTGGAGCAGTTCTTC
j_call: TRBJ2-5; clone_size: many; v_call: TRBV7-2; d_call: NA; cdr3_aa: CASSLEGVGGTQYF; cdr3_nt: TGTGCCAGCAGCTTAGAAGGGGTAGGGGGGACCCAGTACTTC
j_call: TRBJ1-6; clone_size: many; v_call: TRBV28; d_call: NA; cdr3_aa: CASSYRYPLHF; cdr3_nt: TGTGCCAGCAGTTACCGTTACCCCCTCCACTTT
j_call: TRBJ2-3; clone_size: few; v_call: TRBV4-1; d_call: NA; cdr3_aa: CASSQDFSENTQYF; cdr3_nt: TGCGCCAGCAGCCAAGATTTTTCGGAAAATACGCAGTATTTT